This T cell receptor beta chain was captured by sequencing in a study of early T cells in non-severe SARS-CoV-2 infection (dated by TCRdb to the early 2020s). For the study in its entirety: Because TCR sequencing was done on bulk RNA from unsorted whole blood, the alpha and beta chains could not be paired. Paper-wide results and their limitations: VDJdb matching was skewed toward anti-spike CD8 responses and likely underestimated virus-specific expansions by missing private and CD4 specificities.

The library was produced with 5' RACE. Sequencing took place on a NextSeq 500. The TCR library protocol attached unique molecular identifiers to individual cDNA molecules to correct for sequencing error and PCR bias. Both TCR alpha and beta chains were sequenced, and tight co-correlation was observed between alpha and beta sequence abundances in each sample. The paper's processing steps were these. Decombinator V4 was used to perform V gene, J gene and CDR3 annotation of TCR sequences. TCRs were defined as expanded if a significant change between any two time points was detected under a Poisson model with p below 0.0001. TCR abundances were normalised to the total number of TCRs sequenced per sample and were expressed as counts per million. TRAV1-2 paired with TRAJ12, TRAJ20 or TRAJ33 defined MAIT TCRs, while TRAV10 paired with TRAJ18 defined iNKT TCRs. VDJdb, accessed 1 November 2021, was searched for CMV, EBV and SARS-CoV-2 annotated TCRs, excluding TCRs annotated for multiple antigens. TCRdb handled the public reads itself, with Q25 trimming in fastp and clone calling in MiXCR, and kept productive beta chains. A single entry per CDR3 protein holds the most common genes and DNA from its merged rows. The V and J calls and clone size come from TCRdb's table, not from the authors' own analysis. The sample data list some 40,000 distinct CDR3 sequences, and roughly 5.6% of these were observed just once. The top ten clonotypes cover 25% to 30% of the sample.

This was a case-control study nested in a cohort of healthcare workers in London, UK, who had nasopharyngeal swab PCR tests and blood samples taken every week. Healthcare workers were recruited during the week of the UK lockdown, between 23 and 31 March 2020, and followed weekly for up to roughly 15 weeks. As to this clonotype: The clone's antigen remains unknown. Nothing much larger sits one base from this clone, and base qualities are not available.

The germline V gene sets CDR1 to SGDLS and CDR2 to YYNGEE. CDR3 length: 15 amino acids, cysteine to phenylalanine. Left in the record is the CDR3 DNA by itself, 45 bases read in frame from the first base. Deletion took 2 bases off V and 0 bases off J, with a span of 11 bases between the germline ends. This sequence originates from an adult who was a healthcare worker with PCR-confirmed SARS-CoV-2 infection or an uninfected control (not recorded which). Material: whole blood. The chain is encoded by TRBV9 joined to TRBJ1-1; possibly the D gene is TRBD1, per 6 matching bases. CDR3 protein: CASSVDSRMNTEAFF. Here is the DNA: TGTGCCAGCAGCGTGGACAGCCGAATGAACACTGAAGCTTTCTTT.